What follows are 13 T cell receptor beta chains derived from one specimen sequenced in a study of blood T cell repertoires in COVID-19 (dated by TCRdb to about 2020). Receptor libraries were prepared by the immunoSEQ multiplex PCR assay. TCRdb took over this immuneACCESS table, retaining in-frame rearrangements with V and J assigned. Such tables are incomplete; in checked studies, under half of the missing clones stem from an unresolved V gene, and the remainder is unexplained. The sample table shows about 70,000 clones, and 70% to 90% are seen once. The top ten hold around a fifth of the sample. The sequenced sample consisted of peripheral blood. The receptors derive from a woman of 80 years or more with acute or convalescent COVID-19.

This chain uses TRBV28 with TRBJ1-2; the match to TRBD1 covers 8 bases. The CDR3 totals 16 residues. The germline gives CDR1 MDHEN, CDR2 SYDVKM. The J segment lost 2 bases and the V segment lost 5 bases, leaving 10 bases of the junction unmatched. CDR3 sequence (DNA): TGTGCCAGCAGTAGCGGGCAGGGGGCTTTCAACTATGGCTACACCTTC. Its protein is CASSSGQGAFNYGYTF.

This clone was seen only once. V usage is TRBV28 and J usage is TRBJ1-2; possible D gene TRBD1, 6 bases. Deletions cut 6 bases from V and 8 bases from J, with 13 bases between. Germline V gene sequence: CDR1 MDHEN, CDR2 SYDVKM. The CDR3 is made up of 12 amino acids. The CDR3 loop reads CASRPVGGGYTF. In DNA, the CDR3 is TGTGCCAGCAGACCGGTTGGGGGCGGCTACACCTTC.

The gene calls are TRBV2 and TRBJ1-4, with 7 positions matching TRBD1. V lost 6 bases, J lost 0 bases, and 7 bases stayed unmatched. Per germline, CDR1 SNHLY and CDR2 FYNNEI. The length of the CDR3 is 16 residues. The CDR3 protein is CASSAQGLATNEKLFF. CDR3 nucleotide sequence: TGTGCCAGCAGCGCACAGGGGCTGGCAACTAATGAAAAACTGTTTTTT. The full variable domain, rest sourced from reference TRBV2 and TRBJ1-4, is EPEVTQTPSHQVTQMGQEVILRCVPISNHLYFYWYRQILGQKVEFLVSFYNNEISEKSEIFDDQFSVERPDGSNFTLKIRSTKLEDSAMYFCASSAQGLATNEKLFFGSGTQLSVL.

The sample holds one count of this clone. This rearrangement joins TRBV20-1 to TRBJ2-1; 10 nucleotides line up with TRBD2. The length of the CDR3 is 15 residues. V gave up 3 bases and J gave up 6 bases; unmatched junction bases: 8. Germline values: CDR1 DFQATT, CDR2 SNEGSKA (reference sequence). The CDR3 DNA follows: TGCAGTGCTAGTTTAGTCGCTAGCGGGAGCAATGAGCAGTTCTTC. Its translation: CSASLVASGSNEQFF.

V usage is TRBV28 and J usage is TRBJ2-1; possibly TRBD2 for D (6 bases). This CDR3 is built from 14 residues. CDR1 is MDHEN and CDR2 is SYDVKM in the germline V gene. Deletions cut 4 bases from V and 7 bases from J, with 14 bases between. CDR3 in DNA: TGTGCCAGCAGTTGGAGGGCCAGTATGAATGAGCAGTTCTTC. It yields the protein CASSWRASMNEQFF. Based on the CDR3 plus reference TRBV28 and TRBJ2-1, the full variable domain is DVKVTQSSRYLVKRTGEKVFLECVQDMDHENMFWYRQDPGLGLRLIYFSYDVKMKEKGDIPEGYSVSREKKERFSLILESASTNQTSMYLCASSWRASMNEQFFGPGTRLTVL.

The chain joins TRBV27 to TRBJ2-6, with a weak D call TRBD1 (6 bases). V lost 5 bases to trimming and J lost 2 bases, with 10 bases between them. CDR1 is MNHEY, CDR2 SMNVEV, per germline (reference sequence). The CDR3 extends over 15 amino acids. The CDR3 nucleotides are TGTGCCAGCAGTCTGGACAGTACTGGGGCCAACGTCCTGACTTTC. Its protein product is CASSLDSTGANVLTF.

The chain uses TRBV27 and TRBJ1-5; D remains ambiguous. This CDR3 is 18 amino acids long. The V gene lost 9 bases and the J gene lost 5 bases, with 29 bases spanning the gap. Germline CDR1 and CDR2: MNHEY and SMNVEV (reference sequence). CDR3 protein: CASRPTPGRGLAYQPQHF. The CDR3 nucleotides read TGTGCCAGTCGCCCCACGCCGGGTCGTGGATTAGCGTATCAGCCCCAGCATTTT.

The chain employs TRBV2 and TRBJ1-3, with TRBD1 identical over 7 bases. J gave up 3 bases and V 2 bases, and 4 bases lay outside the gene matches. This CDR3 has 15 amino acids. Germline loops: CDR1 SNHLY, CDR2 FYNNEI. In DNA form, the CDR3 reads TGTGCCAGCAGTGAAATGGGACAGATTGGAAACACCATATATTTT. Its translation is CASSEMGQIGNTIYF.

Of note for this clone: The germline gene is not matched at one end of the junction; a read error may be the cause. This chain links TRBV28 with TRBJ1-1, with 10 bases lining up with TRBD1. Germline V gene data show CDR1 as MDHEN and CDR2 as SYDVKM. The CDR3 consists of 12 residues. CDR3 in DNA: TGTGCCAGCAGTTTAGAGGACAGGGGGTCCCTCTTT. Its protein product is CASSLEDRGSLF.

The rearrangement uses TRBV5-4 and TRBJ1-2, with 7 bases that match TRBD1. V was clipped by 6 bases and J by 5 bases; unmatched bases: 7. CDR3 length: 13 residues. In germline, CDR1 is SGHNT, CDR2 YYREEE (reference sequence). For the CDR3, the DNA is TGTGCCAGCAACAACCGACAGGGTTATGGCTACACCTTC. This codes for CASNNRQGYGYTF. Drawing the rest from reference TRBV5-4 and TRBJ1-2, the complete variable domain is ETGVTQSPTHLIKTRGQQVTLRCSSQSGHNTVSWYQQALGQGPQFIFQYYREEENGRGNFPPRFSGLQFPNYSSELNVNALELDDSALYLCASNNRQGYGYTFGSGTRLTVV.

This chain links TRBV7-3 with TRBJ2-3; the D gene is possibly TRBD2 (6 bases). Germline CDR1 and CDR2: SGHTA and FQGTGA. The CDR3 contains 15 residues. Trimming stripped 5 bases from V and 2 bases from J, with 14 bases between. The DNA for the CDR3 is TGTGCCAGCAGCGAGACTAGTCTGGACACAGATACGCAGTATTTT. Residues: CASSETSLDTDTQYF.

This chain connects TRBV7-2 to TRBJ1-5; D is undetermined. V was cut by 2 bases and J by 3 bases, with 8 bases left in between. Germline V gene sequence: CDR1 SGHTA, CDR2 FQGNSA. The CDR3 runs 14 residues. The CDR3, as DNA: TGTGCCAGCAGCTTACCCGGGGACAATCAGCCCCAGCATTTT. Amino acids: CASSLPGDNQPQHF.

The chain has TRBV5-1 and TRBJ1-1; D gene ambiguous. There are 11 residues in the CDR3. Per the germline V gene, CDR1 is SGHRS and CDR2 is YFSETQ. V gave up 5 bases and J gave up 6 bases, with 8 bases separating them. The CDR3 region has the DNA TGCGCCAGCAGACGGGAGGCTGAAGCTTTCTTT. This codes for CASRREAEAFF. Full variable domain (rest looked up from reference TRBV5-1 and TRBJ1-1): KAGVTQTPRYLIKTRGQQVTLSCSPISGHRSVSWYQQTPGQGLQFLFEYFSETQRNKGNFPGRFSGRQFSNSRSEMNVSTLELGDSALYLCASRREAEAFFGQGTRLTVV.